The clone carrying this TCR beta chain showed up many times. Its antigen is still unknown. This specimen comes from a study of early T cells in non-severe SARS-CoV-2 infection. Study background: The sequenced material was bulk RNA from unsorted whole blood, and its chains were unpaired. Points from the study as a whole: Matching results from VDJdb favored anti-spike CD8 responses, leaving private and CD4 specificities undetected.

Researchers attached unique molecular identifiers to individual cDNA molecules. TCRdb fed the 5' RACE reads into MiXCR, producing one record per CDR3 protein. Of 79,000 or so distinct CDR3 sequences listed, around 13% were seen once; the top ten hold 1.1%. Germline V gives CDR1 MDHEN, CDR2 SYDVKM. The trim removed 7 bases at V and 7 bases at J, leaving 8 bases unmatched. CDR3 size: 14 residues. Source material: whole blood. The TCR sequence derives from an adult who was a healthcare worker with PCR-confirmed SARS-CoV-2 infection or an uninfected control (not recorded which). This chain connects TRBV28 to TRBJ2-2; 8 bases align to TRBD1. The CDR3: CASTWTGQVGELFF. In nucleotides, the CDR3 is TGTGCCAGCACCTGGACAGGGCAAGTCGGGGAGCTGTTTTTT. Full variable domain (missing parts from reference TRBV28 and TRBJ2-2): DVKVTQSSRYLVKRTGEKVFLECVQDMDHENMFWYRQDPGLGLRLIYFSYDVKMKEKGDIPEGYSVSREKKERFSLILESASTNQTSMYLCASTWTGQVGELFFGEGSRLTVL.